In its sample, the clone carrying this TCR beta chain was seen once. The antigen remains unidentified. With 60 Vbeta and 13 Jbeta primers, the PCR was carried out. The protocol was immunoSEQ multiplex PCR, while the TCRdb copy is restricted to in-frame clones and leaves out a portion. The sample holds about 200,000 clones, approximately 78% seen once. The CDR3 sequence is 14 residues long. V was shortened by 5 bases and J by 5 bases, with 15 bases between the two germline ends. Germline CDR1 is SGHTA and CDR2 is FQGNSA. The entry originates in a study of cytomegalovirus exposure and HLA in healthy donors. General study points: The authors enumerated over 150 TCR beta chains as linked to cytomegalovirus. On later analysis, the bulk of CMV-associated TCR beta chains appeared to be HLA-restricted.

Sequenced: PBMCs. The J gene is TRBJ2-5, the V gene TRBV7-2; D perhaps matches TRBD2 (5 bases). The TCR sequence derives from a woman aged 40 to 50 in good health and CMV-seronegative. The CDR3 DNA follows: TGTGCCAGCAGCCCAAGGACCGGAGGCGAGACCCAGTACTTC. This gives the protein CASSPRTGGETQYF.